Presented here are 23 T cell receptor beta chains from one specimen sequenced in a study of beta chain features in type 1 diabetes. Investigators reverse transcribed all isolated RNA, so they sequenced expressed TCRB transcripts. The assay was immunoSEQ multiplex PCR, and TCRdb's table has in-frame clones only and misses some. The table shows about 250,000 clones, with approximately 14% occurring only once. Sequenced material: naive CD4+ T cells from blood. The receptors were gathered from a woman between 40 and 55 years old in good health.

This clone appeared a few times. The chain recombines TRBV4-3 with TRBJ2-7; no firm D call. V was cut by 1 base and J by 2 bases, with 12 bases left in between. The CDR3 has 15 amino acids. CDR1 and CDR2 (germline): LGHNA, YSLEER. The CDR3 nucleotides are TGCGCCAGCAGCCAAGCTGAGGTTTCGGCCTACGAGCAGTACTTC. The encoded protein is CASSQAEVSAYEQYF.

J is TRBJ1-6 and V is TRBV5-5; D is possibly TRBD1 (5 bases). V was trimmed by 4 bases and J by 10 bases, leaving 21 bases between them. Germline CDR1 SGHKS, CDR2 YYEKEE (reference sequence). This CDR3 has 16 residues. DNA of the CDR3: TGTGCCAGCAGCGGTACGACAGAGCACAGAGGATCACCCCTCCACTTT. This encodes CASSGTTEHRGSPLHF.

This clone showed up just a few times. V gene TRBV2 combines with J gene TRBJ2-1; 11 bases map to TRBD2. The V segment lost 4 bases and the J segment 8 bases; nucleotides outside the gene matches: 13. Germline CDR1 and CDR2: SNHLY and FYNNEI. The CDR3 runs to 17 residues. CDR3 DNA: TGTGCCAGCAGTGGCCGCTTAGCGGGGGGGCCGAGCCATGAGCAGTTCTTC. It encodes CASSGRLAGGPSHEQFF.

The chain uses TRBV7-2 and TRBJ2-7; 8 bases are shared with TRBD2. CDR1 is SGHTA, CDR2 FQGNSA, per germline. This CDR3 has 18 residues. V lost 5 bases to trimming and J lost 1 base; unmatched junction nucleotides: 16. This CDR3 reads CASSRPKGLAVRSYEQYF. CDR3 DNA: TGTGCCAGCAGCCGACCCAAAGGACTAGCTGTAAGGTCCTACGAGCAGTACTTC.

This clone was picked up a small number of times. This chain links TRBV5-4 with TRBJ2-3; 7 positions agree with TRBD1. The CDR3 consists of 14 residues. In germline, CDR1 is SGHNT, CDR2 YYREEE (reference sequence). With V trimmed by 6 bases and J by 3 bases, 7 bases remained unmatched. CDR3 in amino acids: CASTPGQMTDTQYF. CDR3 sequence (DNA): TGTGCCAGCACCCCGGGACAGATGACAGATACGCAGTATTTT. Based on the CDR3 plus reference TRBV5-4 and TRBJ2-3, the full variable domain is ETGVTQSPTHLIKTRGQQVTLRCSSQSGHNTVSWYQQALGQGPQFIFQYYREEENGRGNFPPRFSGLQFPNYSSELNVNALELDDSALYLCASTPGQMTDTQYFGPGTRLTVL.

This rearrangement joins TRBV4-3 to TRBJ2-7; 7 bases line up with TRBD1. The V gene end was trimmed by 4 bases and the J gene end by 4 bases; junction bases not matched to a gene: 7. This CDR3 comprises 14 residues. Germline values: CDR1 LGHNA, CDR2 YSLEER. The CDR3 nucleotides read TGCGCCAGCAGCCGAGACAGGGAATTTTACGAGCAGTACTTC. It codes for CASSRDREFYEQYF.

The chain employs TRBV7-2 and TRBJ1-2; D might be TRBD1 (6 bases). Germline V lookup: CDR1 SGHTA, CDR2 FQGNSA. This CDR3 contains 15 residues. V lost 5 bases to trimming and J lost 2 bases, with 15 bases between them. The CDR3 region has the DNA TGTGCCAGCAGCCCGCCGCCGGGACAAAACTATGGCTACACCTTC. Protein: CASSPPPGQNYGYTF.

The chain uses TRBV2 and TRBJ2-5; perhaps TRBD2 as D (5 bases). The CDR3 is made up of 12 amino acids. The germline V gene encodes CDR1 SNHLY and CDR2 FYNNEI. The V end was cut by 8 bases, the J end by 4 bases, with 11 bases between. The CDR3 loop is CASAVAGETQYF. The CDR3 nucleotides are TGTGCCAGCGCCGTGGCGGGAGAGACCCAGTACTTC.

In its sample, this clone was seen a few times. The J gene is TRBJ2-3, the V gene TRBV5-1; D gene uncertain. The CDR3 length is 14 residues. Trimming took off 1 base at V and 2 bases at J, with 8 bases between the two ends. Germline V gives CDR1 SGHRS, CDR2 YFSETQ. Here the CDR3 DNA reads TGCGCCAGCAGCTTGTCAACAGACACAGATACGCAGTATTTT. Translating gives CASSLSTDTDTQYF.

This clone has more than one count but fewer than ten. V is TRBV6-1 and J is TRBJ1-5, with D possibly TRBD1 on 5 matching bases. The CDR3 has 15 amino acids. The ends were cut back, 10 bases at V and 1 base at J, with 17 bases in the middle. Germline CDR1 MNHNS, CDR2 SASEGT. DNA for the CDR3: TGTGCCACTAAACGGGGGAGTGAAAGCAATCAGCCCCAGCATTTT. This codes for CATKRGSESNQPQHF.

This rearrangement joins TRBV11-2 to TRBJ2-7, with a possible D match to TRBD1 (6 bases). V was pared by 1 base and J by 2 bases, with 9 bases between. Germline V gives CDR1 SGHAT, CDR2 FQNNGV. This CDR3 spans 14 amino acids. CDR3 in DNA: TGTGCCAGCAGCTTAGTGCAGGGGACCTACGAGCAGTACTTC. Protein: CASSLVQGTYEQYF. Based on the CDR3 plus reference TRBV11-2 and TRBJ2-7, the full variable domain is EAGVAQSPRYKIIEKRQSVAFWCNPISGHATLYWYQQILGQGPKLLIQFQNNGVVDDSQLPKDRFSAERLKGVDSTLKIQPAKLEDSAVYLCASSLVQGTYEQYFGPGTRLTVT.

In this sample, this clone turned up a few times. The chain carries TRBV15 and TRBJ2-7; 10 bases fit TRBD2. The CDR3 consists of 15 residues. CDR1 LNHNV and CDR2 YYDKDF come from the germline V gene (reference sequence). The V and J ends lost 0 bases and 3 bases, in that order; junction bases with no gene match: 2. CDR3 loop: CATSRDRLAGYEQYF. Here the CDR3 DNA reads TGTGCCACCAGCAGAGATCGACTAGCGGGCTACGAGCAGTACTTC.

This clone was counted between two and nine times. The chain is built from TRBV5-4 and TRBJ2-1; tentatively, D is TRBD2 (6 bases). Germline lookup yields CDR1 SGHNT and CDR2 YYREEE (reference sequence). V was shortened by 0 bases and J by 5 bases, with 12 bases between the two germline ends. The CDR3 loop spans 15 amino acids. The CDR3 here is CASSLVGGANNEQFF. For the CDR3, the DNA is TGTGCCAGCAGCTTGGTGGGGGGAGCCAACAATGAGCAGTTCTTC.

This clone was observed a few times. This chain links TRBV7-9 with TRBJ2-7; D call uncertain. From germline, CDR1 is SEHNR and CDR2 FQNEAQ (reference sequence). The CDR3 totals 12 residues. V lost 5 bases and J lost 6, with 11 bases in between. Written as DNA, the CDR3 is TGTGCCAGCAGCCCATTCCCCCCCGAGCAGTACTTC. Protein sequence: CASSPFPPEQYF.

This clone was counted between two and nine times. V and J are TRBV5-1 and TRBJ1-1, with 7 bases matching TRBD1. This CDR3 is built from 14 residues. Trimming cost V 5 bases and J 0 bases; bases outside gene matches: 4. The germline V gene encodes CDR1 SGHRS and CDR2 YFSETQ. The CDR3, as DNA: TGCGCCAGCAGTCCGGACAGGATGAACACTGAAGCTTTCTTT. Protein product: CASSPDRMNTEAFF.

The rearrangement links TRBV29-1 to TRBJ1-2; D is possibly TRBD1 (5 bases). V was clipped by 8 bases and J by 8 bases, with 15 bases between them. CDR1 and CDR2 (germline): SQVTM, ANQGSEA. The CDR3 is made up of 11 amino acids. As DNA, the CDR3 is TGCAGCACAGGACCCGCAGAGGGCTACACCTTC. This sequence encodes CSTGPAEGYTF.

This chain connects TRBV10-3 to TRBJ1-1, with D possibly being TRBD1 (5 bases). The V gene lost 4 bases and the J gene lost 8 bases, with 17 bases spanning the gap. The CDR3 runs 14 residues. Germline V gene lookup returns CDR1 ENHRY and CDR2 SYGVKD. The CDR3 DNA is TGTGCCATCAGTGCCCTGACCTCAGGGAGGGAAGCTTTCTTT. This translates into CAISALTSGREAFF.

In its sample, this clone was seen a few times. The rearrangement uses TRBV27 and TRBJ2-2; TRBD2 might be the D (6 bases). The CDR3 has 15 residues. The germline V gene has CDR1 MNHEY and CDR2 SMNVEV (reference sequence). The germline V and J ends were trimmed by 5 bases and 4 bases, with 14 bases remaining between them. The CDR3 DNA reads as TGTGCCAGCAGTCCCGGGAGCACCTTCACCGGGGAGCTGTTTTTT. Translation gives CASSPGSTFTGELFF.

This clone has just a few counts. CDR3 residues: CSGRGGETQYF. CDR3 bases: TGCAGCGGGAGGGGCGGGGAGACCCAGTACTTC. V usage is TRBV29-1 and J usage is TRBJ2-5; D perhaps matches TRBD2 (6 bases). Trimming cost V 7 bases and J 5 bases, with 11 bases left between them. The CDR3 runs to 11 residues. Germline V gene data show CDR1 as SQVTM and CDR2 as ANQGSEA.

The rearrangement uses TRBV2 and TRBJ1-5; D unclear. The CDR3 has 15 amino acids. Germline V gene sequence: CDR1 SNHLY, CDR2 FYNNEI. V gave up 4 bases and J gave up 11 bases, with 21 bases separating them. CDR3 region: CASSAVGRTSDAQHF. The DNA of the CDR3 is TGTGCCAGCAGTGCTGTGGGCCGAACCTCCGACGCCCAGCATTTT.

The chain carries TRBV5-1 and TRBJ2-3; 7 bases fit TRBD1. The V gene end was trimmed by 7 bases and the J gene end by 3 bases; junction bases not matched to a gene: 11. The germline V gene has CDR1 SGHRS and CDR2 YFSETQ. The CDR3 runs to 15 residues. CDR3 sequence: CASALSGTATDTQYF. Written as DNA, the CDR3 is TGCGCCAGCGCCTTATCGGGGACAGCGACAGATACGCAGTATTTT. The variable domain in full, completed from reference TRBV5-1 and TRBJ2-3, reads KAGVTQTPRYLIKTRGQQVTLSCSPISGHRSVSWYQQTPGQGLQFLFEYFSETQRNKGNFPGRFSGRQFSNSRSEMNVSTLELGDSALYLCASALSGTATDTQYFGPGTRLTVL.

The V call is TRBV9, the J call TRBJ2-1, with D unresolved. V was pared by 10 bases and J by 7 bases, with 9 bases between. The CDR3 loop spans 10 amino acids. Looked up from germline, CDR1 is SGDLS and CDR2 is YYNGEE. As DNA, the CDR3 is TGTGCCTGTGGCGGAAATGAGCAGTTCTTC. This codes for CACGGNEQFF.

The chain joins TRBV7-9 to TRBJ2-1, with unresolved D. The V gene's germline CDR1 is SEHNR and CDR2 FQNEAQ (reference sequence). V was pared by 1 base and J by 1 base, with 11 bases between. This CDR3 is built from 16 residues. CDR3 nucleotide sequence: TGTGCCAGCAGCTTAGGAATTGGCGGATCCTACAATGAGCAGTTCTTC. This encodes CASSLGIGGSYNEQFF.